The clone carrying this T cell receptor beta chain was seen only a few times. Compared with germline, one end of the junction differs, possibly owing to a read error. Amplification yielded TCR beta CDR3 regions, with RNA transcripts as the source. Using the HTBI primer set, a first-round RT-PCR was run on the TCR CDR3. TCRdb reanalysed the multiplex PCR reads using MiXCR and keeps one entry per CDR3 protein. This sample has roughly 840,000 distinct CDR3 sequences, with 38% found just once. The sample belongs to a study of T cells in Graves' hyperthyroidism and ophthalmopathy. Study-level background: Before treatment of any kind, peripheral blood was taken at initial diagnosis.

Absence of ophthalmopathy progression within 18 months defined stable Graves' hyperthyroidism. In making diagnoses, clinical symptoms, serum thyroxine and TRAb, thyroid ultrasound and orbital computed tomography were all used. Isolation of PBMCs was performed on around 9.8 ml fresh peripheral blood. The CDR3 length is 15 residues. Germline V lookup: CDR1 ENHRY, CDR2 SYGVKD. The sequencing input was blood. The clonotype originates from a man aged 18 to 30 with Graves' hyperthyroidism. The chain recombines TRBV10-3 with TRBJ1-3; D call uncertain. Here the CDR3 DNA reads TGTGCCAGCAGTGAGTTCCAGAACTCTGGAAACACCATATATTTT. As protein: CASSEFQNSGNTIYF.